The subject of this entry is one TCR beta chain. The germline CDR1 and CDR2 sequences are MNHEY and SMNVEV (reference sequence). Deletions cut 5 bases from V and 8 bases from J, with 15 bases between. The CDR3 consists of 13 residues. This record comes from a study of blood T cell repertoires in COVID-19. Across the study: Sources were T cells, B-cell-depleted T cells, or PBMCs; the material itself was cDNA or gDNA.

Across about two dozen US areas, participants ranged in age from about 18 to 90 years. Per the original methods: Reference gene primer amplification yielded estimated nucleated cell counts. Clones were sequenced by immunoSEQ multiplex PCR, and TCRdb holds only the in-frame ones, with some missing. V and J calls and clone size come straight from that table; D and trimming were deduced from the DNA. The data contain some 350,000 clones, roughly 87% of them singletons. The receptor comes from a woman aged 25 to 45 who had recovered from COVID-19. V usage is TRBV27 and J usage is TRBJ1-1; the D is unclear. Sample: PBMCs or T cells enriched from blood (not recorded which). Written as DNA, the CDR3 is TGTGCCAGCAGTCCCTATCCGGGGTTCGAAGCTTTCTTT. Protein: CASSPYPGFEAFF.